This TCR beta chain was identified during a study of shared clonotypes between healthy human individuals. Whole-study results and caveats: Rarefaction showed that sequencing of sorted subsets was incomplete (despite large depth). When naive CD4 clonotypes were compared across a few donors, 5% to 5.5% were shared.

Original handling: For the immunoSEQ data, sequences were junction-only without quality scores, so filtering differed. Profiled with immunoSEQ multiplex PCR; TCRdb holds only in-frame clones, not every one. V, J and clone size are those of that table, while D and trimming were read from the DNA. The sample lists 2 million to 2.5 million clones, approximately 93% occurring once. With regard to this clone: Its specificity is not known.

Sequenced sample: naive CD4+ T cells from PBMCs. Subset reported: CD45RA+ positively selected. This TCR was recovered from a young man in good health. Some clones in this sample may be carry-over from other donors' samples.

The CDR3 DNA is TGTGCCAGCAGTTTCGGCGGGCGGAGCTCTGGAAACACCATATATTTT. This sequence encodes CASSFGGRSSGNTIYF. The rearrangement joins TRBV28 to TRBJ1-3, with unresolved D. The V gene's germline CDR1 is MDHEN and CDR2 SYDVKM. Between the trimmed V and J ends, which lost 3 bases and 0 bases, there was a span of 12 bases. The CDR3 extends over 16 amino acids.